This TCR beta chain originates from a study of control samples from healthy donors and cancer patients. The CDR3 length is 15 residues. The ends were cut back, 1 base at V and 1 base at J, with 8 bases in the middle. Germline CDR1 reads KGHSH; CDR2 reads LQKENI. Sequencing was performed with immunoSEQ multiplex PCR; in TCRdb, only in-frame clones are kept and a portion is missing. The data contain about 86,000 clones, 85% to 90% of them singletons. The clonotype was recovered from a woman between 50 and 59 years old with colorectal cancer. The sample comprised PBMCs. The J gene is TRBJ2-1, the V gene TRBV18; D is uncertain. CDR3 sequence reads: CASSPQGGSYNEQFF. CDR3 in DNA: TGTGCCAGCTCACCACAGGGTGGGTCCTACAATGAGCAGTTCTTC.